The sample holds many counts of the clone carrying this T cell receptor (beta chain). Its antigen is not known. These data belong to a study of T cells in Graves' hyperthyroidism and ophthalmopathy. Overall study context: Peripheral blood was secured at the point of initial diagnosis, before any treatment.

What was amplified from RNA transcripts were TCR beta CDR3 regions. Primed by the HTBI set, a first-round RT-PCR was run on the TCR CDR3. TCRdb used MiXCR to reprocess the multiplex PCR reads, holding one entry per CDR3 protein. The sample has more than 500,000 distinct CDR3 sequences, more than 15% seen once; the top ten hold 29%. CDR3 length: 19 residues. The ends lost 0 bases at V and 9 bases at J; junction bases unmatched: 14. Study-wide findings and caveats: In blood, most of the thyroid clonotypes expanded above 0.001 were also present. Ophthalmopathy could be told apart from stable hyperthyroidism with a 13 V-J model.

Exclusion criteria comprised uncontrolled infection, other autoimmune disease, pregnancy or lactation. The clonotype comes from a woman aged 30 to 39 with Graves' ophthalmopathy. The sequenced sample consisted of blood. This rearrangement joins TRBV12-3 or TRBV12-4 to TRBJ2-4; 13 nucleotides align to TRBD2. The CDR3 spells CASSLASVAGTSGKSIQYF. As DNA, the CDR3 is TGTGCCAGCAGTTTAGCCTCAGTTGCCGGGACTAGCGGGAAGAGCATTCAGTACTTC.